Below are 7 T cell receptor beta chains sequenced from a single sample in a study of T cell responses to AZD1222 COVID-19 vaccine. Measured with immunoSEQ multiplex PCR; TCRdb has only the in-frame clones, and not every one. The table includes about 120,000 clones, roughly 87% detected once. This sample comprised peripheral blood, obtained on day 0 of AZD1222 vaccination. The receptors shown here come from an adult in good health.

This clone was seen only once. The gene calls are TRBV6-5 and TRBJ2-2; D gene uncertain. This CDR3 comprises 13 residues. Germline-derived CDR1 and CDR2 are MNHEY and SVGAGI. V was clipped by 1 base and J by 2 bases, with 2 bases between them. The CDR3 loop is CASSYFNTGELFF. The DNA for the CDR3 is TGTGCCAGCAGTTACTTTAACACCGGGGAGCTGTTTTTT.

This rearrangement joins TRBV6-5 to TRBJ2-1; no clear D. Germline assignment: CDR1 MNHEY and CDR2 SVGAGI. CDR3 size: 13 residues. V gave up 4 bases and J gave up 0 bases, with 4 bases separating them. CDR3 in amino acids: CASSSLSYNEQFF. The CDR3 DNA follows: TGTGCCAGCAGTTCCCTCTCCTACAATGAGCAGTTCTTC.

The gene calls are TRBV3-1 (or the pseudogene TRBV3-2) and TRBJ2-3; the match to TRBD2 covers 8 bases. Germline loops: CDR1 LGHDT, CDR2 YNNKEL (reference sequence). Unmatched junction bases numbered 8, after V lost 5 bases and J lost 1 base. This CDR3 is built from 16 residues. The CDR3 loop reads CASSLGWRGGTDTQYF. CDR3 bases: TGTGCCAGCAGCTTAGGATGGCGGGGGGGCACAGATACGCAGTATTTT.

By share of the sample, this clone is large. The chain links TRBV28 to TRBJ2-1, with D hard to call. The germline V gene has CDR1 MDHEN and CDR2 SYDVKM. With 3 bases removed from V and 5 bases from J, the gap between germline ends came to 11 bases. The CDR3 runs to 14 residues. CDR3 DNA: TGTGCCAGCAGTTTTAGCCATCCCCACAATGAGCAGTTCTTC. Translated: CASSFSHPHNEQFF. Using reference TRBV28 and TRBJ2-1 for the parts outside the CDR3, the full variable domain is DVKVTQSSRYLVKRTGEKVFLECVQDMDHENMFWYRQDPGLGLRLIYFSYDVKMKEKGDIPEGYSVSREKKERFSLILESASTNQTSMYLCASSFSHPHNEQFFGPGTRLTVL.

This clone was observed a few times. This rearrangement joins TRBV18 to TRBJ2-2, with D hard to call. Germline loops: CDR1 KGHSH, CDR2 LQKENI. The CDR3 loop spans 15 amino acids. V lost 2 bases and J 5 bases, leaving 12 bases between the germline ends. CDR3 nucleotides: TGTGCCAGCTCACCATACCAGAAGGGAACCGGGGAGCTGTTTTTT. Residues: CASSPYQKGTGELFF.

The chain couples TRBV12-3 or TRBV12-4 to TRBJ2-7; 8 bases align to TRBD1. The CDR3 consists of 13 residues. Trimming removed 1 base from V and 6 bases from J; junction bases left unmatched: 2. The DNA of the CDR3 is TGTGCCAGCAGTTTAGGGACAGGGCTCGAGCAGTACTTC. Translated: CASSLGTGLEQYF.

The chain combines TRBV18 with TRBJ1-2, with a weak D call TRBD1 (5 bases). V dropped 3 bases and J dropped 11 bases, with 19 bases sitting between them. The germline gives CDR1 KGHSH, CDR2 LQKENI. This CDR3 spans 14 amino acids. CDR3 coding DNA: TGTGCCAGCTCACCGGACGGGACCTCTTTAAGATACACCTTC. Protein product: CASSPDGTSLRYTF.